These 27 T cell receptor beta chains were all obtained from the same sample, sequenced in a study of blood T cell repertoires in COVID-19 (dated by TCRdb to about 2020). Library construction relied on the immunoSEQ multiplex PCR assay. TCRdb retrieved this table from immuneACCESS and kept in-frame rearrangements only. Not all clones are present; in checked studies, unresolved V genes account for under half, and no reason is known for the remainder. This sample holds around 100,000 clones; more than 85% were observed only once. The ten top clones hold approximately 2% of the sample. The sample comprised peripheral blood. The receptors stem from a man aged 45-65 years with active COVID-19.

This clone was seen just once. The rearrangement links TRBV18 to TRBJ1-3, with 7 positions matching TRBD1. Germline assignment: CDR1 KGHSH and CDR2 LQKENI. This CDR3 has 17 amino acids. V shed 6 bases and J 4 bases; nucleotides not matched to a gene: 15. The CDR3 loop reads CASSLIEDRVSGNTIYF. The CDR3 DNA follows: TGTGCCAGCTCCCTAATCGAAGACAGGGTATCGGGAAACACCATATATTTT.

The V and J genes are TRBV7-2 and TRBJ2-1, with 8 bases fitting TRBD2. V lost 5 bases and J lost 14; bases outside the gene matches: 5. Looked up from germline, CDR1 is SGHTA and CDR2 is FQGNSA. The CDR3 totals 11 residues. CDR3 amino acids: CASSLKREKFF. In DNA form, the CDR3 reads TGTGCCAGCAGCCTCAAGCGGGAGAAGTTCTTC.

The rearrangement uses TRBV5-1 and TRBJ2-1, with TRBD2 matching 7 bases. The CDR3 covers 17 residues. The germline V gene encodes CDR1 SGHRS and CDR2 YFSETQ. The ends lost 0 bases at V and 0 bases at J; junction bases unmatched: 6. This CDR3 reads CASSLVSGGSSYNEQFF. For the CDR3, the DNA is TGCGCCAGCAGCTTGGTTTCGGGCGGGAGCTCCTACAATGAGCAGTTCTTC.

V is TRBV5-1 and J is TRBJ1-1, with D unclear. The CDR3 runs 14 residues. Germline V gene lookup returns CDR1 SGHRS and CDR2 YFSETQ. Trimming removed 1 base from V and 0 bases from J, with 7 bases in between. In DNA, the CDR3 is TGCGCCAGCAGCTTGAACAGTGTGAACACTGAAGCTTTCTTT. Translating it yields CASSLNSVNTEAFF.

V gene TRBV5-4 combines with J gene TRBJ2-2; D ambiguous. The V gene's germline CDR1 is SGHNT and CDR2 YYREEE (reference sequence). CDR3 length: 14 amino acids. Trimming removed 0 bases at V and 3 bases at J, with 6 bases between. In nucleotides, the CDR3 is TGTGCCAGCAGCTTGGAATCTTACACCGGGGAGCTGTTTTTT. It translates to CASSLESYTGELFF.

This clone showed up just a few times. The identical CDR3 is also encoded by other nucleotide sequences in the sample. The chain carries TRBV18 and TRBJ2-3; D not resolved. The germline gives CDR1 KGHSH, CDR2 LQKENI. V was trimmed by 6 bases and J by 0 bases, leaving 10 bases between them. This CDR3 is built from 14 residues. CDR3 sequence: CASSPTASTDTQYF. The DNA of the CDR3 is TGTGCCAGCTCCCCCACAGCCAGCACAGATACGCAGTATTTT.

The chain carries TRBV19 and TRBJ1-1; D possibly corresponds to TRBD1 (5 bases). V gave up 8 bases and J gave up 5 bases, with 12 bases separating them. The CDR3 contains 12 residues. The germline V gene has CDR1 LNHDA and CDR2 SQIVND (reference sequence). CDR3 DNA sequence: TGTGCCAGTCTTTTGGGGGGAACTGAAGCTTTCTTT. Translated, it gives CASLLGGTEAFF.

V and J are TRBV7-9 and TRBJ1-1; D ambiguous. Germline CDR1 SEHNR, CDR2 FQNEAQ (reference sequence). Trimming pared 5 bases from V and 0 bases from J, leaving 13 bases between. The CDR3 has 15 residues. The CDR3 here is CASSPGWEVNTEAFF. Written as DNA, the CDR3 is TGTGCCAGCAGCCCAGGTTGGGAGGTGAACACTGAAGCTTTCTTT. The full variable domain, rest sourced from reference TRBV7-9 and TRBJ1-1, is DTGVSQNPRHKITKRGQNVTFRCDPISEHNRLYWYRQTLGQGPEFLTYFQNEAQLEKSRLLSDRFSAERPKGSFSTLEIQRTEQGDSAMYLCASSPGWEVNTEAFFGQGTRLTVV.

The rearrangement joins TRBV2 to TRBJ1-6; D unclear. The CDR3 contains 12 residues. In germline, CDR1 is SNHLY, CDR2 FYNNEI. V dropped 1 base and J dropped 12 bases, with 7 bases sitting between them. The CDR3 is CASSEVGEPLHF. The CDR3 nucleotides read TGTGCCAGCAGTGAAGTCGGAGAACCCCTCCACTTT.

The J gene is TRBJ2-7, the V gene TRBV29-1, with 7 bases identical to TRBD1. Per germline, CDR1 SQVTM and CDR2 ANQGSEA. V lost 6 bases, J lost 3 bases, and 5 bases stayed unmatched. The CDR3 spans 12 residues. The CDR3 DNA is TGCAGCGTCCGAGGACAGGTCTACGAGCAGTACTTC. This codes for CSVRGQVYEQYF.

The chain is built from TRBV9 and TRBJ1-2; D possibly corresponds to TRBD1 (6 bases). This CDR3 spans 15 amino acids. Germline V lookup: CDR1 SGDLS, CDR2 YYNGEE. V lost 6 bases, J lost 5 bases, and 20 bases lay in between. For the CDR3, the DNA is TGTGCCAGCACATCAGGGGAACGGCTTCCGTATGGCTACACCTTC. Its translation: CASTSGERLPYGYTF.

This clone was seen only a few times. The V and J genes are TRBV5-1 and TRBJ1-1; 7 bases map to TRBD1. This CDR3 has 14 residues. The germline CDR1 and CDR2 sequences are SGHRS and YFSETQ. J lost 1 base, V lost 4 bases, and 4 bases had no gene match. The CDR3: CASSVQGQNTEAFF. The CDR3 nucleotides read TGCGCCAGCAGCGTACAGGGGCAGAACACTGAAGCTTTCTTT.

This chain links TRBV9 with TRBJ1-6; 7 bases align to TRBD1. The CDR3 has 14 amino acids. The ends lost 0 bases at V and 9 bases at J; junction bases unmatched: 3. CDR1 SGDLS and CDR2 YYNGEE come from the germline V gene. CDR3 sequence: CASSVAGQSSPLHF. CDR3 DNA sequence: TGTGCCAGCAGCGTAGCGGGACAGAGTTCACCCCTCCACTTT.

The CDR3 is CASSEGLAGGYEQYF. DNA for the CDR3: TGTGCCAGCAGTGAAGGACTAGCGGGGGGCTACGAGCAGTACTTC. V is TRBV6-1 and J is TRBJ2-7; the match to TRBD2 covers 13 bases. Trimming at V came to 1 base and at J to 3 bases, leaving 0 bases not matched to a gene. CDR3 size: 15 residues. Germline V gene lookup returns CDR1 MNHNS and CDR2 SASEGT.

The chain carries TRBV29-1 and TRBJ1-5; TRBD1 matches at 10 bases. The CDR3 has 13 residues. The germline CDR1 and CDR2 sequences are SQVTM and ANQGSEA. Trimming took 7 bases from V and 7 from J; bases not matched to a gene: 7. The DNA for the CDR3 is TGCAGCGCCTCCCGGGACAGGGGACAGCCCCAGCATTTT. Residues: CSASRDRGQPQHF.

The chain links TRBV6-1 to TRBJ2-7, with D possibly being TRBD1 (6 bases). The V end lost 3 bases, the J end lost 4 bases, and 13 bases lay between the germline ends. The CDR3 has 14 amino acids. CDR1 is MNHNS and CDR2 is SASEGT in the germline V gene. For the CDR3, the DNA is TGTGCCAGCAGTGACGCGGGCAGGGGATACGAGCAGTACGTC. Protein: CASSDAGRGYEQYV.

The chain joins TRBV3-1 (or the pseudogene TRBV3-2) to TRBJ2-3; a possible D gene is TRBD2 (6 bases). Germline V gene data show CDR1 as LGHDT and CDR2 as YNNKEL (reference sequence). Trimming shortened V by 0 bases and J by 1 base, and 11 bases separated the two germline ends. This CDR3 has 16 residues. CDR3 protein: CASSQDPPGGTDTQYF. CDR3 DNA: TGTGCCAGCAGCCAAGATCCCCCGGGAGGCACAGATACGCAGTATTTT.

In this sample, this clone turned up once. The chain recombines TRBV24-1 with TRBJ1-2; D is perhaps TRBD1 (6 bases). Germline CDR1 KGHDR, CDR2 SFDVKD. V lost 1 base to trimming and J lost 6 bases, with 20 bases between them. The CDR3 contains 17 residues. The CDR3 spells CATSDLIPGPPGDGYTF. The CDR3 region has the DNA TGTGCCACCAGTGATTTAATTCCGGGACCCCCAGGGGATGGCTACACCTTC.

The gene calls are TRBV19 and TRBJ1-5; D uncertain. Trimming cost V 3 bases and J 3 bases, with 9 bases left between them. CDR1 is LNHDA and CDR2 is SQIVND in the germline V gene (reference sequence). This CDR3 is built from 14 residues. CDR3 region: CASSISGDNQPQHF. The CDR3 DNA reads as TGTGCCAGTAGTATTAGCGGTGACAATCAGCCCCAGCATTTT.

The chain recombines TRBV11-2 with TRBJ2-7; 7 nucleotides align to TRBD1. V shed 3 bases and J 4 bases; nucleotides not matched to a gene: 6. This CDR3 region has 14 residues. Germline lookup yields CDR1 SGHAT and CDR2 FQNNGV. The CDR3 region has the DNA TGTGCCAGCAGCTTCGGTAACAGGGGTTACGAGCAGTACTTC. Amino acids: CASSFGNRGYEQYF.

This chain connects TRBV5-1 to TRBJ2-4; perhaps TRBD1 as D (6 bases). Germline lookup yields CDR1 SGHRS and CDR2 YFSETQ. Trimming removed 0 bases at V and 4 bases at J, with 14 bases between. The CDR3 has 16 residues. CDR3 in amino acids: CASSLETGMSKNIQYF. The CDR3 DNA reads TGCGCCAGCAGCTTGGAAACAGGGATGTCGAAAAACATTCAGTACTTC.

This clone was detected only a few times. The chain employs TRBV25-1 and TRBJ1-2, with TRBD1 as a possible D gene (6 bases). This CDR3 contains 14 residues. Germline lookup yields CDR1 MGHDK and CDR2 SYGVNS. V was trimmed by 1 base and J by 3 bases, leaving 9 bases between them. CDR3 in DNA: TGTGCCAGCAGTGAATTCGCAGGGGACTATGGCTACACCTTC. Translation gives CASSEFAGDYGYTF.

CDR3 in DNA: TGTGCCAGTAGTAATCCGAGGTCCGGACAGGGCGGAACTGAAGCTTTCTTT. It specifies CASSNPRSGQGGTEAFF. The chain is built from TRBV19 and TRBJ1-1, with TRBD1 identical over 8 bases. Germline CDR1 is LNHDA and CDR2 is SQIVND (reference sequence). The CDR3 totals 17 residues. Trimming removed 4 bases from V and 5 bases from J; junction bases left unmatched: 15.

The genes are TRBV6-5 and TRBJ1-1; no clear D. Germline values: CDR1 MNHEY, CDR2 SVGAGI. V was pared by 7 bases and J by 2 bases, with 11 bases between. CDR3 length equals 13 residues. CDR3 coding DNA: TGTGCCAGCACCTCCGGGAGTAACACTGAAGCTTTCTTT. Amino acids: CASTSGSNTEAFF.

This chain connects TRBV5-5 to TRBJ1-1; unclear D gene. CDR3 length: 12 residues. Germline lookup yields CDR1 SGHKS and CDR2 YYEKEE (reference sequence). Trimming took 4 bases from V and 1 from J, leaving 5 bases between them. CDR3 loop: CASSPGNTEAFF. Here the CDR3 DNA reads TGTGCCAGCAGCCCAGGGAACACTGAAGCTTTCTTT.

The chain's CDR3 is CASSTRFRESPLHF. DNA of the CDR3: TGTGCCAGCAGCACCCGGTTCAGGGAATCACCCCTCCACTTT. The V gene is TRBV5-4, the J gene TRBJ1-6; TRBD1 might be the D (5 bases). This CDR3 has 14 residues. The V end lost 4 bases, the J end lost 10 bases, and 15 bases lay between the germline ends. The germline gives CDR1 SGHNT, CDR2 YYREEE (reference sequence).

The chain employs TRBV6-5 and TRBJ2-5, with D maybe TRBD2 (5 bases). V lost 5 bases to trimming and J lost 5 bases, with 15 bases between them. Looked up from germline, CDR1 is MNHEY and CDR2 is SVGAGI. The CDR3 is made up of 14 amino acids. This chain's CDR3 is CASSRGPRRETQYF. The CDR3 DNA follows: TGTGCCAGCAGTCGCGGGCCGAGGAGGGAGACCCAGTACTTC.